A selection of T cell receptor beta chains follows, all from one sample in a study of blood T cell repertoires in COVID-19. Libraries were prepared by immunoSEQ multiplex PCR; TCRdb keeps only in-frame clonotypes and omits some of them. The repertoire holds roughly 250,000 clones, 70% to 90% seen once, with 3.5% to 5.5% in the top ten. Sequencing input: PBMCs or T cells enriched from blood (not recorded which). The receptors derive from a woman aged 25-40 years who had recovered from COVID-19. Both conserved end residues are part of each CDR3. A D gene is named only where the DNA matches it firmly. For some rows the clone size is stated as once, few or many, or as a class when expanded; others skip it.

J gene,D gene,V gene,clone size,CDR3 protein,CDR3 DNA
TRBJ2-2,TRBD1,TRBV7-9,-,CAILEGAYTGELFF,TGTGCCATACTCGAGGGGGCATACACCGGGGAGCTGTTTTTT
TRBJ1-6,TRBD1,TRBV28,once,CASSSSRGAYRLHF,TGTGCCAGCAGTTCAAGCAGGGGGGCGTATCGCCTCCACTTT
TRBJ2-3,TRBD2,TRBV10-2,-,CASSTGSSGRSVDTQYF,TGCGCCAGCAGTACCGGTTCTAGCGGGAGGTCGGTAGATACGCAGTATTTT
TRBJ1-6,-,TRBV19,-,CASSIPRQRNNSPLHF,TGTGCCAGTAGTATCCCGCGACAGAGAAATAATTCACCCCTCCACTTT
TRBJ2-3,-,TRBV10-3,-,CAISERSVNGTDTQYF,TGTGCCATCAGTGAACGCAGCGTCAATGGCACAGATACGCAGTATTTT
TRBJ2-1,TRBD2,TRBV7-8,-,CASSLAPRTSGGELSYNEQFF,TGTGCCAGCAGCTTAGCACCCAGGACTAGCGGGGGAGAACTATCCTACAATGAGCAGTTCTTC
TRBJ2-1,-,TRBV5-1,-,CASSLRRPIDEQFF,TGCGCCAGCAGCTTAAGGAGACCAATCGATGAGCAGTTCTTC
TRBJ2-5,TRBD2,TRBV5-1,-,CASSLATLSGSGETQYF,TGCGCCAGCAGCTTGGCTACTTTAAGCGGGAGCGGAGAGACCCAGTACTTC
TRBJ1-1,TRBD1,TRBV28,-,CASSYLDRGRSSTEAFF,TGTGCCAGCAGTTACCTGGACAGGGGTAGGTCGAGCACTGAAGCTTTCTTT
TRBJ1-1,-,TRBV25-1,-,CASSGSSGHLNTEAFF,TGTGCCAGCAGTGGAAGCTCGGGACACCTGAACACTGAAGCTTTCTTT
TRBJ2-5,TRBD2,TRBV7-9,-,CASSFPVAGVQETQYF,TGTGCCAGCAGCTTTCCCGTAGCGGGTGTACAAGAGACCCAGTACTTC
TRBJ2-3,TRBD1,TRBV7-9,-,CASSPPGQEFTDTQYF,TGTGCCAGCAGCCCCCCGGGACAGGAATTCACAGATACGCAGTATTTT
TRBJ2-3,TRBD2,TRBV15,-,CATWSGRFTDTQYF,TGTGCCACCTGGAGCGGGAGATTCACAGATACGCAGTATTTT
TRBJ2-1,-,TRBV19,-,CASSIDDRAGSYNEQFF,TGTGCCAGTAGTATAGATGACCGGGCAGGGTCCTACAATGAGCAGTTCTTC
TRBJ1-6,TRBD1,TRBV5-4,-,CASTTGTGSSPLHF,TGTGCCAGCACCACCGGGACAGGGAGTTCACCCCTCCACTTT
TRBJ2-3,-,TRBV7-3,-,CASSLSSPDTQYF,TGTGCCAGCAGCTTATCTAGCCCAGATACGCAGTATTTT
TRBJ1-5,TRBD1,TRBV6-5,-,CASRRGTDQPQHF,TGTGCCAGCAGACGAGGGACAGATCAGCCCCAGCATTTT
TRBJ1-4,-,TRBV7-9,-,CASSLKFRANEKLFF,TGTGCCAGCAGCTTAAAGTTCCGCGCTAATGAAAAACTGTTTTTT
TRBJ2-7,TRBD2,TRBV2,-,CASREAAGDSYEQYF,TGTGCCAGCAGGGAGGCAGCGGGGGATTCCTACGAGCAGTACTTC
TRBJ1-4,-,TRBV28,once,CASSFRGIINEKLFF,TGTGCCAGCAGTTTCCGAGGGATTATCAATGAAAAACTGTTTTTT
TRBJ2-1,TRBD2,TRBV19,-,CASSIRLAGAAEQFF,TGTGCCAGTAGTATACGGCTAGCGGGAGCTGCTGAGCAGTTCTTC
TRBJ2-1,TRBD1,TRBV5-1,-,CASSRTGGFNNEQFF,TGCGCCAGCAGCAGAACAGGGGGGTTTAACAATGAGCAGTTCTTC
TRBJ2-5,TRBD1,TRBV11-2,-,CASSLEEYRGSETQYF,TGTGCCAGCAGCTTAGAAGAATACAGGGGGTCGGAGACCCAGTACTTC
TRBJ2-2,-,TRBV9,-,CASSVVDTGELFF,TGTGCCAGCAGCGTAGTCGACACCGGGGAGCTGTTTTTT